The source of this T cell receptor (beta chain) is a study of radiotherapy plus CTLA-4 blockade in lung cancer. About the study: Among all patients, 15% to 20% showed objective responses, while about 31% had disease control. Points from the study as a whole: The best prediction of response reportedly came from early blood T cell clone dynamics, with interferon-beta. Peripheral blood showed expansion of tumor-derived TCR clones after radiotherapy and ipilimumab.

Enrolled patients, whose metastatic non-small-cell lung cancer was chemo-refractory, received focal radiation plus CTLA-4 blockade with ipilimumab. As to this clone: Its antigen is as yet unknown.

Germline CDR1 SQVTM, CDR2 ANQGSEA. This CDR3 is built from 13 residues. Trimming took off 7 bases at V and 4 bases at J, with 13 bases between the two ends. Generated by immunoSEQ multiplex PCR, the TCRdb table keeps only in-frame clones and is missing some. The sample consists of approximately 38,000 clones, roughly 85% of them appearing once. Specimen: peripheral blood, collected from a patient treated with radiotherapy plus ipilimumab. The chain has TRBV29-1 and TRBJ2-2, with D perhaps matching TRBD2 (5 bases). The receptor was derived from a human donor with non-small cell lung cancer whose response to radiotherapy plus ipilimumab could not be evaluated. For the CDR3, the DNA is TGCAGCGGACGGGGTTGGGGCACCGGGGAGCTGTTTTTT. Its translation is CSGRGWGTGELFF.